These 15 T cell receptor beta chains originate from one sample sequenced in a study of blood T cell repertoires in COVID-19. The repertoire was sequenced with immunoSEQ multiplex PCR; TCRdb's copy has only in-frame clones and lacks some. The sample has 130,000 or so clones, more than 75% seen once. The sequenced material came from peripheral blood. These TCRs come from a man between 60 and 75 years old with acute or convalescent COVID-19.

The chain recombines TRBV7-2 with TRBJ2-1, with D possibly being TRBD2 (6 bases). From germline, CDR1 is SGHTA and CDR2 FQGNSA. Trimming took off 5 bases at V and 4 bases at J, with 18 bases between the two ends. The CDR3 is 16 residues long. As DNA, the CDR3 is TGTGCCAGCAGCCCCGAAGCGGGTTCAGGGTACAATGAGCAGTTCTTC. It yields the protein CASSPEAGSGYNEQFF.

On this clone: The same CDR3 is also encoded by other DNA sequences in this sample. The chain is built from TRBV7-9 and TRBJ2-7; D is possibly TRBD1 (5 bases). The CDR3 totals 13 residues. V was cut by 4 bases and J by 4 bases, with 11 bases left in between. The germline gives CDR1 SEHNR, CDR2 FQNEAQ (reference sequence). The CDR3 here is CASSSGRTYEQYF. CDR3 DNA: TGTGCCAGCAGCTCAGGACGGACATACGAGCAGTACTTC.

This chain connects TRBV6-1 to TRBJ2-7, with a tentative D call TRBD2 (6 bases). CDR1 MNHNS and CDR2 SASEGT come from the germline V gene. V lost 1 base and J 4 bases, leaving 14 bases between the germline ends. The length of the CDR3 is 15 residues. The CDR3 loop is CASSEDWAGPYEQYF. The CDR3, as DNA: TGTGCCAGCAGTGAAGACTGGGCGGGACCTTACGAGCAGTACTTC.

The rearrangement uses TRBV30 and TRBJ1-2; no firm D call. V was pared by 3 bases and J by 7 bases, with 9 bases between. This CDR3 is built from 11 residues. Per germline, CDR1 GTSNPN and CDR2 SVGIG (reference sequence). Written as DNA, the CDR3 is TGTGCCTGGAGGGGAGGGCCTGGCTACACCTTC. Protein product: CAWRGGPGYTF.

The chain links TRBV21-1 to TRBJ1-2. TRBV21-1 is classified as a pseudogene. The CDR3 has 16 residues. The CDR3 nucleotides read TGTGCCAGCAGCCCCATCCCGAGGGAGGGGGGCTATGGCTACACCTTC. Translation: CASSPIPREGGYGYTF.

The CDR3 nucleotides are TGTGCCAGCCGGGGGGTCGGGGGTGTAAGTCAGCCCCAGCATTTT. Translating gives CASRGVGGVSQPQHF. The V gene is TRBV27, the J gene TRBJ1-5; TRBD1 might be the D (5 bases). The germline CDR1 and CDR2 sequences are MNHEY and SMNVEV (reference sequence). V lost 8 bases to trimming and J lost 6 bases, with 20 bases between them. The length of the CDR3 is 15 residues.

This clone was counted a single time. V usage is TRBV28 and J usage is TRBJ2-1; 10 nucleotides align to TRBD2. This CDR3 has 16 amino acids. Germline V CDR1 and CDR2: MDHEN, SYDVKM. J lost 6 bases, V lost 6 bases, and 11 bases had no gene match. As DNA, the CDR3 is TGTGCCAGCAGAAGGGGGAGCGGGAGGGCGACCAATGAGCAGTTCTTC. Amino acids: CASRRGSGRATNEQFF.

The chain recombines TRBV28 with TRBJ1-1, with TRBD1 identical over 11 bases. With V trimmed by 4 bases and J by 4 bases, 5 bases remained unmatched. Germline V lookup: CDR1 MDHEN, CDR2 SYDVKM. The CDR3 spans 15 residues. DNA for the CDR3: TGTGCCAGCAGTTGGACAGGGGGCGTGAGCACTGAAGCTTTCTTT. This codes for CASSWTGGVSTEAFF.

CDR3 nucleotide sequence: TGTGCCAGCAGTCCCCCTGGGGCGAACACTGAAGCTTTCTTT. Protein: CASSPPGANTEAFF. The chain is built from TRBV6-6 and TRBJ1-1; a possible D gene is TRBD1 (5 bases). Germline V gene lookup returns CDR1 MNHNY and CDR2 SVGAGI (reference sequence). Trimming pared 5 bases from V and 1 base from J, leaving 11 bases between. The CDR3 covers 14 residues.

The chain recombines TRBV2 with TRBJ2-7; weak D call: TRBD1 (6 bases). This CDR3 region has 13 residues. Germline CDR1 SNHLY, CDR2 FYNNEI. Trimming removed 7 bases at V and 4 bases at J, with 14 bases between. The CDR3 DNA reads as TGTGCCAGCACCGACAGGAGGTCATACGAGCAGTACTTC. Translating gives CASTDRRSYEQYF.

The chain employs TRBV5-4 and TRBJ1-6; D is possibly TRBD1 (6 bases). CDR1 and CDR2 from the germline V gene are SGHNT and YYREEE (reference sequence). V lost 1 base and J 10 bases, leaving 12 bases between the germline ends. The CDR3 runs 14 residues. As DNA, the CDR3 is TGTGCCAGCAGCTTGTCAGGGGTCAACTCACCCCTCCACTTT. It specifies CASSLSGVNSPLHF. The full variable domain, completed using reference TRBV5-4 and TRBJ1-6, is ETGVTQSPTHLIKTRGQQVTLRCSSQSGHNTVSWYQQALGQGPQFIFQYYREEENGRGNFPPRFSGLQFPNYSSELNVNALELDDSALYLCASSLSGVNSPLHFGNGTRLTVT.

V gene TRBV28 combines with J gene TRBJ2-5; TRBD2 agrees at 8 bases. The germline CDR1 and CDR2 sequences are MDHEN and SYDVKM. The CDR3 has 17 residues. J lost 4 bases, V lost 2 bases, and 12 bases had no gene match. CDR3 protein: CASSLPAGSREGETQYF. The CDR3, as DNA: TGTGCCAGCAGTTTACCCGCCGGGAGTCGGGAGGGAGAGACCCAGTACTTC.

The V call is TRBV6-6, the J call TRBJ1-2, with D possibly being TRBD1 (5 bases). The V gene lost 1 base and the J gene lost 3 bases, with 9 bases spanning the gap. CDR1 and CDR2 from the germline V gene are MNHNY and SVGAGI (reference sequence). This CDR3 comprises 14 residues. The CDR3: CASSYFPTDYGYTF. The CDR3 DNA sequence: TGTGCCAGCAGTTACTTTCCGACAGACTATGGCTACACCTTC.

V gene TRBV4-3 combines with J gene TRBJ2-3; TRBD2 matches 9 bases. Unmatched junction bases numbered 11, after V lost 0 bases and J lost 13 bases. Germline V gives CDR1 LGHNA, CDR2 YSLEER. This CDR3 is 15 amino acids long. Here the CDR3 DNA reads TGCGCCAGCAGCCAAGATTTTAGTTTAGCGGGAGTTAAGTATTTT. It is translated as CASSQDFSLAGVKYF.

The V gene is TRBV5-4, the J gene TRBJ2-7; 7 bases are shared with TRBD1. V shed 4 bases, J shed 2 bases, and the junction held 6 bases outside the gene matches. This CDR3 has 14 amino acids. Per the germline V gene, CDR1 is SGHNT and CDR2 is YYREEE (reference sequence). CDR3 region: CASSPVGQTYEQYF. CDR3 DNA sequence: TGTGCCAGCAGCCCCGTGGGACAGACCTACGAGCAGTACTTC.